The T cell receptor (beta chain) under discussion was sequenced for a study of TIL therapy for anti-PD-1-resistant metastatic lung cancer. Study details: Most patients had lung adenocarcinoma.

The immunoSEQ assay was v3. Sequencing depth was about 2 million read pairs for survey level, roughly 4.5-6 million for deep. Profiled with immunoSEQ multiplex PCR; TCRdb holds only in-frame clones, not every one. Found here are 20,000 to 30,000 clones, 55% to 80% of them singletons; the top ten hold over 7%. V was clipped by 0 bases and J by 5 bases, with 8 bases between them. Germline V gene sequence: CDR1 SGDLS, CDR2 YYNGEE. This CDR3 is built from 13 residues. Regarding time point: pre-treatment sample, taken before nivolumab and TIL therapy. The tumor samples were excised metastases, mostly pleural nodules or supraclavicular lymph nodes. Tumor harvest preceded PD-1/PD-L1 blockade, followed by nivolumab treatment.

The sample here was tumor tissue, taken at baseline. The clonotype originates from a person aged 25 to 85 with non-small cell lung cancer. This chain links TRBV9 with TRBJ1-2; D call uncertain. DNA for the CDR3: TGTGCCAGCAGCGTAGCGGTTCAATATGGCTACACCTTC. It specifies CASSVAVQYGYTF.